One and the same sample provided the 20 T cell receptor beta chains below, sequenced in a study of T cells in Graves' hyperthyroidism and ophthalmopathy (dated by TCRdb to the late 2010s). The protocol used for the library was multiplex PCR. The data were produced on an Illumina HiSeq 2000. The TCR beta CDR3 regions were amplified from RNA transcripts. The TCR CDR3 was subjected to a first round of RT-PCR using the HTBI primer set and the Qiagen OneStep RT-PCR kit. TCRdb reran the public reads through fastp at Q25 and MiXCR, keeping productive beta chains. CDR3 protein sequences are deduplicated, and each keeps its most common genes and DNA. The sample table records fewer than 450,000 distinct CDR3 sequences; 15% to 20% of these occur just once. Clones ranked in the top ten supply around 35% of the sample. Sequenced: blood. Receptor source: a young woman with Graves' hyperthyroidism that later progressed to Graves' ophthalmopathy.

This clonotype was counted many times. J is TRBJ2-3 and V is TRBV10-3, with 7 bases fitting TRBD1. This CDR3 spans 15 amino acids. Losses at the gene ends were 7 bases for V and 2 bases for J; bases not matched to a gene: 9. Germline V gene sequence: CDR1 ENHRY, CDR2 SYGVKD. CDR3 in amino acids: CAIISRGTYTDTQYF. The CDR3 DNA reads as TGTGCCATCATAAGCAGGGGGACCTACACAGATACGCAGTATTTT.

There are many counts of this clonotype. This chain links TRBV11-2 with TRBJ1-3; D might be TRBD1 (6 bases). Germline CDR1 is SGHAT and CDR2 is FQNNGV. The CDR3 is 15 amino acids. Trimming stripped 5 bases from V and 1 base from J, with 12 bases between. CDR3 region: CASSAGQQSGNTIYF. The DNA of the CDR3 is TGTGCCAGCAGCGCCGGACAGCAGTCTGGAAACACCATATATTTT.

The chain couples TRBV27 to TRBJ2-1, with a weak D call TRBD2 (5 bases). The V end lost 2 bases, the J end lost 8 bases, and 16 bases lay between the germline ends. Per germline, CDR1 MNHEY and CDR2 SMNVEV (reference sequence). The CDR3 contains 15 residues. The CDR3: CASSLSRQAGDEQFF. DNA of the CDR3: TGTGCCAGCAGTTTAAGCCGGCAGGCCGGGGATGAGCAGTTCTTC.

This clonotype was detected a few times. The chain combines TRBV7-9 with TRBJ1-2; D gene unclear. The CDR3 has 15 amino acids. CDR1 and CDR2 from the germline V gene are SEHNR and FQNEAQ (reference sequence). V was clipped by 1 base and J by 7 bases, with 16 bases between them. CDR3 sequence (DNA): TGTGCCAGCAGCTTAGTATCTTCGAATCCTCTTGGCTACACCTTC. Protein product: CASSLVSSNPLGYTF.

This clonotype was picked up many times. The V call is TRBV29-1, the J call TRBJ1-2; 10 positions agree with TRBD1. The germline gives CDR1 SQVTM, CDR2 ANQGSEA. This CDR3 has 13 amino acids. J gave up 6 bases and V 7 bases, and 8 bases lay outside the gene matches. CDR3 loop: CSAQPGTGDGYTF. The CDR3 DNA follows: TGCAGCGCCCAACCCGGGACAGGGGATGGCTACACCTTC.

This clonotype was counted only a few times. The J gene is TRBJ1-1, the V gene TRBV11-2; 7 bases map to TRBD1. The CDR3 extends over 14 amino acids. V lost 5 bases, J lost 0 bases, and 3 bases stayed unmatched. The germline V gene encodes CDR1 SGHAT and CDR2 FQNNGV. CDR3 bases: TGTGCCAGCAGCGTGACAGGGTTGAACACTGAAGCTTTCTTT. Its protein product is CASSVTGLNTEAFF.

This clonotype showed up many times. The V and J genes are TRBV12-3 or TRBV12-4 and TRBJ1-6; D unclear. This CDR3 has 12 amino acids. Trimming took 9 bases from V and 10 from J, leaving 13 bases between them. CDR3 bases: TGTGCCAGTCGACGTAACATGTCACCCCTCCACTTT. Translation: CASRRNMSPLHF.

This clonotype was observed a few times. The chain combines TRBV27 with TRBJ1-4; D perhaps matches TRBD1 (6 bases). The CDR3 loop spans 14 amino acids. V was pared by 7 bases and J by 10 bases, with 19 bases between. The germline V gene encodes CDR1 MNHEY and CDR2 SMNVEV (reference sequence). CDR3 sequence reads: CASTQSGESGKLFF. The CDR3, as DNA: TGTGCCAGCACACAATCAGGGGAAAGTGGAAAACTGTTTTTT.

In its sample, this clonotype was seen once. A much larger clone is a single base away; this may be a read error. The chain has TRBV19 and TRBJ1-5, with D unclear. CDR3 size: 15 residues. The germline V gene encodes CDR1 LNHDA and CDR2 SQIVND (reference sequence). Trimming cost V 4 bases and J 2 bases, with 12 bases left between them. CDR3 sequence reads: CASSRISDGNQPQHF. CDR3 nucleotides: TGTGCCAGTAGTAGAATCTCGGATGGCAATCAGCCCCAGCATTTT.

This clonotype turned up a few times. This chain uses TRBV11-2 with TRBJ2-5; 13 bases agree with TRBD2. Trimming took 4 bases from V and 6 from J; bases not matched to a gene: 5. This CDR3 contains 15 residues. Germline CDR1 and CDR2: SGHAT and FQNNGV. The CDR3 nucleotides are TGTGCCAGCAGCTCGATGACTAGCGGGAGGAAGACCCAGTACTTC. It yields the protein CASSSMTSGRKTQYF.

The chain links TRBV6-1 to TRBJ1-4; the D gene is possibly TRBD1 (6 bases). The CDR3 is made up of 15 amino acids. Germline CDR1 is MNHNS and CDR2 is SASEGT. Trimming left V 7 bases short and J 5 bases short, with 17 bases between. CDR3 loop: CASTGRDKKNEKLFF. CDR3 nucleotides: TGTGCCAGCACGGGTCGGGACAAAAAGAATGAAAAACTGTTTTTT.

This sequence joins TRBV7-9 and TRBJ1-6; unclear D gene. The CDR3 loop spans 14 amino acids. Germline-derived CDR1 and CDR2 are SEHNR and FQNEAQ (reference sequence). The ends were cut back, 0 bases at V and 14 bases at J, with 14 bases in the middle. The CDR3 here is CASSLASGEWTLHF. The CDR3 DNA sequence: TGTGCCAGCAGCTTAGCGTCCGGCGAATGGACCCTCCACTTT.

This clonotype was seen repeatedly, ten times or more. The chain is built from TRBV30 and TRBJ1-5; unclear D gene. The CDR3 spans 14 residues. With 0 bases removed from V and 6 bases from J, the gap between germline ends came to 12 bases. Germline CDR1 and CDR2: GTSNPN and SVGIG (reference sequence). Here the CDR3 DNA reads TGTGCCTGGAGTGTAACTGGTTTCGGTCAGCCCCAGCATTTT. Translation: CAWSVTGFGQPQHF.

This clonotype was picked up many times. The CDR3 bases are TGCGCCAGCAGCTCGCCCCCGCCGGGGGGGGGAGCGGGTGAGCAGTTCTTC. Translation gives CASSSPPPGGGAGEQFF. The chain uses TRBV5-1 and TRBJ2-1; 8 bases line up with TRBD2. J was trimmed by 9 bases and V by 3 bases; bases with no gene match: 17. The CDR3 is made up of 17 amino acids. Germline CDR1 SGHRS, CDR2 YFSETQ.

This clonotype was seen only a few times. This CDR3 is CASSPSPISYNEQFF. The CDR3 region has the DNA TGTGCCAGCAGCCCCTCTCCGATCTCCTACAATGAGCAGTTCTTC. The rearrangement joins TRBV9 to TRBJ2-1; D call uncertain. This CDR3 region has 15 residues. V was trimmed by 4 bases and J by 0 bases, leaving 11 bases between them. Germline CDR1 SGDLS, CDR2 YYNGEE.

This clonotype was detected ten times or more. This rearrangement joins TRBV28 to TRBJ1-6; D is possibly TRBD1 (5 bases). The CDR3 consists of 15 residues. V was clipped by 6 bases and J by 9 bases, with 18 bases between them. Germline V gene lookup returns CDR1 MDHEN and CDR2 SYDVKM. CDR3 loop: CASRGQGERGSPLHF. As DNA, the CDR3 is TGTGCCAGCAGGGGGCAGGGAGAACGTGGTTCACCCCTCCACTTT.

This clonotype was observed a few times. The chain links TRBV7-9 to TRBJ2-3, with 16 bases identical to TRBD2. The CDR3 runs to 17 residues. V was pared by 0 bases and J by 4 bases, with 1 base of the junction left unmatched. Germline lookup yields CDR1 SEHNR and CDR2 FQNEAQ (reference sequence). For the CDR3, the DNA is TGTGCCAGCAGCTTAGCAGGGACTAGCGGGGGGGCAGATACGCAGTATTTT. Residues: CASSLAGTSGGADTQYF.

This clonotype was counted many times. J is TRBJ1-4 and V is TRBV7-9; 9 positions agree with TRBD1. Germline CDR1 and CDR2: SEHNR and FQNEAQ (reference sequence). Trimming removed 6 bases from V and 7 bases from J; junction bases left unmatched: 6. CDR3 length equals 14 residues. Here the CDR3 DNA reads TGTGCCAGCAGTCCCACAGGGGGCATTGAAAAACTGTTTTTT. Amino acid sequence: CASSPTGGIEKLFF. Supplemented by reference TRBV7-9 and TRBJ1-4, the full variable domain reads DTGVSQNPRHKITKRGQNVTFRCDPISEHNRLYWYRQTLGQGPEFLTYFQNEAQLEKSRLLSDRFSAERPKGSFSTLEIQRTEQGDSAMYLCASSPTGGIEKLFFGSGTQLSVL.

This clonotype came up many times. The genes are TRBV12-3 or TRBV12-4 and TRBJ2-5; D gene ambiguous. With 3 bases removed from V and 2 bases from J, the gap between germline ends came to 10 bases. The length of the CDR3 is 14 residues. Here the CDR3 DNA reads TGTGCCAGCAGTTTCGCCAGTTTGCAAGAGACCCAGTACTTC. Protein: CASSFASLQETQYF.

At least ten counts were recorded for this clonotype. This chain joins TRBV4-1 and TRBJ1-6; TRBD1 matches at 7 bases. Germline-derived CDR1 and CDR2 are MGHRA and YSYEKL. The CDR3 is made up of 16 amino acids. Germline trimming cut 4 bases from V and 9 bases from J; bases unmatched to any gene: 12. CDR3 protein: CASSLEGQVGGSPLHF. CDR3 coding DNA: TGCGCCAGCAGCCTAGAAGGACAGGTCGGCGGTTCACCCCTCCACTTT.